The clone carrying this T cell receptor (beta chain) was seen more than once but under ten times. The data originate from a study of blood T cells in healthy people across ages. Trimming cost V 0 bases and J 5 bases, with 13 bases left between them. Germline assignment: CDR1 MDHEN and CDR2 SYDVKM. The CDR3 has 15 amino acids. Primed by a sample-barcoded 5' primer and a J-beta primer mix, a second PCR proceeded for about 6 to 12 cycles. TCRdb fed the 5' RACE reads into MiXCR, producing one record per CDR3 protein. Found here are 600,000 to 800,000 distinct CDR3 sequences, over 20% of them singletons; the top ten hold 3.6%.

The sequenced sample was blood. This sequence joins TRBV28 and TRBJ2-5; D perhaps matches TRBD1 (6 bases). The receptor's source is an older man in good health. This CDR3 reads CASSLWGRGGETQYF. The CDR3 DNA reads as TGTGCCAGCAGTTTATGGGGCAGGGGTGGGGAGACCCAGTACTTC.